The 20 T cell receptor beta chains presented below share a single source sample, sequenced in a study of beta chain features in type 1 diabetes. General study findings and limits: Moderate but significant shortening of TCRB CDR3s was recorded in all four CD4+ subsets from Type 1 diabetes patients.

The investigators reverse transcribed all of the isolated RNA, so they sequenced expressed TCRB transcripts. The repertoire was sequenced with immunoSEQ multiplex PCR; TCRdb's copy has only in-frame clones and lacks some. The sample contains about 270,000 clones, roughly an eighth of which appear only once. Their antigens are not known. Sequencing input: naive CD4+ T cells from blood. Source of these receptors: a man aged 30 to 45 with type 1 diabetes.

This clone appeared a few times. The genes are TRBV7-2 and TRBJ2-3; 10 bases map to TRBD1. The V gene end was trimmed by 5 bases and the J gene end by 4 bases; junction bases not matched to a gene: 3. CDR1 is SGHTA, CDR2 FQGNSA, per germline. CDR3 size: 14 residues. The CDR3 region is CASSRDRGADTQYF. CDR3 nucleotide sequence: TGTGCCAGCAGCCGGGACAGGGGAGCAGATACGCAGTATTTT. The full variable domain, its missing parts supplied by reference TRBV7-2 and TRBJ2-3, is GAGVSQSPSNKVTEKGKDVELRCDPISGHTALYWYRQSLGQGLEFLIYFQGNSAPDKSGLPSDRFSAERTGGSVSTLTIQRTQQEDSAVYLCASSRDRGADTQYFGPGTRLTVL.

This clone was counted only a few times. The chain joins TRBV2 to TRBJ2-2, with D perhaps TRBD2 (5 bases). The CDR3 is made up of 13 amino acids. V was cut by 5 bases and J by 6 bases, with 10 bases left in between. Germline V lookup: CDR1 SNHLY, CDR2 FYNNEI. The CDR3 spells CASSQDGAGELFF. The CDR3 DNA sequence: TGTGCCAGCAGTCAGGACGGGGCCGGGGAGCTGTTTTTT. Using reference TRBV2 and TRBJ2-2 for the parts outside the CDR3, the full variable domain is EPEVTQTPSHQVTQMGQEVILRCVPISNHLYFYWYRQILGQKVEFLVSFYNNEISEKSEIFDDQFSVERPDGSNFTLKIRSTKLEDSAMYFCASSQDGAGELFFGEGSRLTVL.

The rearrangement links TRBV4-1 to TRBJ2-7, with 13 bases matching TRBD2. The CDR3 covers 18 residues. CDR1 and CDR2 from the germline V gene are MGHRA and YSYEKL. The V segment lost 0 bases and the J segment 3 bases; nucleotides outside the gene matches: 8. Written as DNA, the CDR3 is TGCGCCAGCAGCCAAGATCCCACGGGACTAGCGGGAATCTACGAGCAGTACTTC. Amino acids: CASSQDPTGLAGIYEQYF.

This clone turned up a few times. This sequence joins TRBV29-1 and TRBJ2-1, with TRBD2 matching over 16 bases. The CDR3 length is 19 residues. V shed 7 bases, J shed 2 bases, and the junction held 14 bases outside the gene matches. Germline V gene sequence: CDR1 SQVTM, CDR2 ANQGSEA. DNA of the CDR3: TGCAGCGCCTCGCCGCCGGGACTAGCGGGAGGGGTAACCTACAATGAGCAGTTCTTC. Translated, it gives CSASPPGLAGGVTYNEQFF.

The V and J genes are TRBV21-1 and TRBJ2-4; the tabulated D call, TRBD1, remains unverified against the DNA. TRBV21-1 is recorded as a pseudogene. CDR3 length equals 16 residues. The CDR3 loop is CASSKWPRLAKNIQYF. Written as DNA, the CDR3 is TGTGCCAGCAGCAAATGGCCCCGATTAGCCAAAAACATTCAGTACTTC.

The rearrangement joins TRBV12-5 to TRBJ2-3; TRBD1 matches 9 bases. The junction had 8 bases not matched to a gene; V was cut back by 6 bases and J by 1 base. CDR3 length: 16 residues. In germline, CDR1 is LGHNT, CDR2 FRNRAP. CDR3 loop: CASGPGQGYRTDTQYF. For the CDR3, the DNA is TGTGCTAGTGGGCCGGGACAGGGCTATCGCACAGATACGCAGTATTTT.

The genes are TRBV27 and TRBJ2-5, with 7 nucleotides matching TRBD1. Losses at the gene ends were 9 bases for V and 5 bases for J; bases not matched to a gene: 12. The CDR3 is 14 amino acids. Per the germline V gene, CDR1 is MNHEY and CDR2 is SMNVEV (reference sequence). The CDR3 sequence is CASDRATAEETQYF. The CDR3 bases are TGTGCCAGTGACAGGGCCACGGCTGAGGAGACCCAGTACTTC.

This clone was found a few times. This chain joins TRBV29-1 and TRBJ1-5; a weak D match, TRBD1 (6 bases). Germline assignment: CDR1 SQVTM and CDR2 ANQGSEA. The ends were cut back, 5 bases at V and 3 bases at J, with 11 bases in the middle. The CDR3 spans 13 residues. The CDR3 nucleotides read TGCAGCGTTCGGGGGGCGGACAATCAGCCCCAGCATTTT. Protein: CSVRGADNQPQHF.

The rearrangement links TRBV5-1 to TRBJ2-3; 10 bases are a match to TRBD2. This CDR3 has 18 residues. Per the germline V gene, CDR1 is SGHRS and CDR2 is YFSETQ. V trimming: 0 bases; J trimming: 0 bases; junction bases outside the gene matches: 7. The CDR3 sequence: CASSLAPKTSGSTDTQYF. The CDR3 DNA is TGCGCCAGCAGCTTGGCCCCCAAGACTAGCGGGAGCACAGATACGCAGTATTTT.

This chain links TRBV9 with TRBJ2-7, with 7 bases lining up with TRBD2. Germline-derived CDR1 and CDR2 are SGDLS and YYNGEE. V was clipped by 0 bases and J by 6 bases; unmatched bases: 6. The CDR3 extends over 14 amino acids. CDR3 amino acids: CASSVGAGSGEQYF. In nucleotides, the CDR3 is TGTGCCAGCAGCGTAGGAGCGGGATCGGGCGAGCAGTACTTC.

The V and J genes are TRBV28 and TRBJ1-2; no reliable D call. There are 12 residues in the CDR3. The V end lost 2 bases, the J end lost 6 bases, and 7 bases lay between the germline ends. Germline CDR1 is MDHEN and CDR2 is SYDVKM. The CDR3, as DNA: TGTGCCAGCAGTTTACTGAGGAATGGCTACACCTTC. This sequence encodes CASSLLRNGYTF.

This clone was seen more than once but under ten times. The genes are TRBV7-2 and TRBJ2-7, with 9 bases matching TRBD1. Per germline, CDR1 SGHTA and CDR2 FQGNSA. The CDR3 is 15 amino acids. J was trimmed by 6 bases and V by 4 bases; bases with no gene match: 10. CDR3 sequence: CASSSRGTGHFEQYF. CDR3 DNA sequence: TGTGCCAGCAGCTCGCGCGGGACAGGGCATTTCGAGCAGTACTTC.

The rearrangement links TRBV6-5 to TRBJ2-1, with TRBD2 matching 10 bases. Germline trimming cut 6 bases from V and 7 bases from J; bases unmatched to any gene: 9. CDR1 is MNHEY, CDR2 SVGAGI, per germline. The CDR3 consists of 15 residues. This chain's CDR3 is CASSPSGRGGNEQFF. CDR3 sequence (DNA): TGTGCCAGCAGCCCGAGCGGGAGGGGGGGGAATGAGCAGTTCTTC.

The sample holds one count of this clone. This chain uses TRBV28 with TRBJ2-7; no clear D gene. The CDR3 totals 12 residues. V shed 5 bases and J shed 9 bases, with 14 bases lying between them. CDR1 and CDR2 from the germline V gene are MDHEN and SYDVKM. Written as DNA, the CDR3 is TGTGCCAGCAGTCCCAATAGTCGTGGGCAGTACTTC. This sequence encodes CASSPNSRGQYF.

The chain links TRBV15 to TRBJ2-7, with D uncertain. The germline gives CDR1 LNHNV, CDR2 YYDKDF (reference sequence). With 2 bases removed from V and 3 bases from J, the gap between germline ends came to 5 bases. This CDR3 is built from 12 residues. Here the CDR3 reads CATSRSYYEQYF. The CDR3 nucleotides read TGTGCCACCAGCAGAAGCTACTACGAGCAGTACTTC.

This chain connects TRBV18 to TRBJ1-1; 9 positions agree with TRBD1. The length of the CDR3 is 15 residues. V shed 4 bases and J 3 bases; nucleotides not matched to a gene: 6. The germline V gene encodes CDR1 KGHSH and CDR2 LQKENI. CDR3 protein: CASSQTGGRDTEAFF. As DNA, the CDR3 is TGTGCCAGCTCACAAACAGGGGGCCGTGACACTGAAGCTTTCTTT.

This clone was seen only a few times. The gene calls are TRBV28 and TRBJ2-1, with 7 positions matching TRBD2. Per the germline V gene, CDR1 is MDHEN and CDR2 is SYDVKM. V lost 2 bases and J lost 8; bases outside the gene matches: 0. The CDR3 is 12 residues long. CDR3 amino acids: CASSLGGDEQFF. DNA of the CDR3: TGTGCCAGCAGTTTAGGGGGGGATGAGCAGTTCTTC.

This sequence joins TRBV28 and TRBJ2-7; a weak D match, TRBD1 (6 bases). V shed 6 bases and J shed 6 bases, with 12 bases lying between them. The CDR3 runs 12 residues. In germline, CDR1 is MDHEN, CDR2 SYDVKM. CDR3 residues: CASSIGGLEQYF. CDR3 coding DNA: TGTGCCAGCAGCATAGGGGGTCTCGAGCAGTACTTC.

The CDR3 region has the DNA TGCGCCAGCAGCGCCACTAGCAGCTCCTACAATGAGCAGTTCTTC. This sequence encodes CASSATSSSYNEQFF. V and J are TRBV5-1 and TRBJ2-1; a possible D gene is TRBD2 (6 bases). V lost 4 bases to trimming and J lost 0 bases, with 11 bases between them. CDR1 is SGHRS and CDR2 is YFSETQ in the germline V gene. This CDR3 has 15 amino acids.

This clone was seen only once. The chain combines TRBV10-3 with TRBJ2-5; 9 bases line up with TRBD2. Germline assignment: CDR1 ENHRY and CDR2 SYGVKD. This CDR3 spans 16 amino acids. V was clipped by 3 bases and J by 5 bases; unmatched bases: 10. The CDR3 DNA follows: TGTGCCATCAGTGATGGGGTAGGCGGGAGGGCGGAGACCCAGTACTTC. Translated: CAISDGVGGRAETQYF.